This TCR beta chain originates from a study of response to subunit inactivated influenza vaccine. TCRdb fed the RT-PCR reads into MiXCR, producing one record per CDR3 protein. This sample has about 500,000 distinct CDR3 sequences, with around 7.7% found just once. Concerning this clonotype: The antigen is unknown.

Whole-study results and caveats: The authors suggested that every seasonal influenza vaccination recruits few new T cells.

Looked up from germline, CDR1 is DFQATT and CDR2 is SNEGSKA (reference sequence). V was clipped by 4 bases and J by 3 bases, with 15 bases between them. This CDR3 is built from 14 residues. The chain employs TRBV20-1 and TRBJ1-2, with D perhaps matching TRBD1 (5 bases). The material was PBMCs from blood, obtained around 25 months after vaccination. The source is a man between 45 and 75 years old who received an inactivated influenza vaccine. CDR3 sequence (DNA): TGCAGTGCTATCCGGGACCCAGGGTACTATGGCTACACCTTC. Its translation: CSAIRDPGYYGYTF.